Reported below is one T cell receptor (beta chain). The antigen is undetermined. TCRdb fed the RT-PCR reads into MiXCR, producing one record per CDR3 protein. The data contain a few hundred thousand distinct CDR3 sequences, around a fifth of them singletons. The data were taken from a study of response to subunit inactivated influenza vaccine. Study results and caveats: The authors suggested that few new T cells are recruited per seasonal influenza vaccination.

The TCR originated in a man aged 45 to 75 who received an inactivated influenza vaccine. The sample was PBMCs from blood, taken approximately 22 months after vaccination.

CDR3 sequence reads: CASSYLDRRGEQYF. In DNA, the CDR3 is TGTGCCAGCAGTTACTTGGACAGGAGGGGCGAGCAGTACTTC. The gene calls are TRBV6-5 and TRBJ2-7; D is possibly TRBD1 (7 bases). This CDR3 has 14 residues. The V end lost 1 base, the J end lost 6 bases, and 13 bases lay between the germline ends. CDR1 is MNHEY, CDR2 SVGAGI, per germline.